This TCR beta chain emerged from a study of PD-L1 blockade in urothelial cancer. Method: immunoSEQ multiplex PCR; TCRdb's copy keeps in-frame clones and lacks some. The sample records about 52,000 clones, 84% being singletons. Germline assignment: CDR1 SGHNT and CDR2 YENEEA. The CDR3 runs 17 residues. The germline V and J ends were trimmed by 7 bases and 1 base, with 19 bases remaining between them. V is TRBV11-3 and J is TRBJ2-2; possibly TRBD2 for D (6 bases). The material sequenced was PBMCs, taken around atezolizumab (anti-PD-L1) treatment. The sequence was collected from a man aged 35-49 years with urothelial cancer. The CDR3: CASTRRRETLNTGELFF. The DNA of the CDR3 is TGTGCCAGCACCCGCCGGAGGGAGACTCTGAACACCGGGGAGCTGTTTTTT.